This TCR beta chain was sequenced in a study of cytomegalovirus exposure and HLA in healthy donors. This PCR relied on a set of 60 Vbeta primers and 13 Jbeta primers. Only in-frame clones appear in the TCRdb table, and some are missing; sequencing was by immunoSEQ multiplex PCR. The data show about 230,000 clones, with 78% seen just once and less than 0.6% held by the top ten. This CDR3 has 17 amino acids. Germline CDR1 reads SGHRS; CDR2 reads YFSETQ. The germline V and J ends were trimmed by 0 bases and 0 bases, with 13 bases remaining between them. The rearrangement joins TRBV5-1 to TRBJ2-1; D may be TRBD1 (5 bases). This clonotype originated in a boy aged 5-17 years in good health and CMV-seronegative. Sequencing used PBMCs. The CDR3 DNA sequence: TGCGCCAGCAGCTTGGGGGGCGAGTTGAGCTCCTACAATGAGCAGTTCTTC. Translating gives CASSLGGELSSYNEQFF.